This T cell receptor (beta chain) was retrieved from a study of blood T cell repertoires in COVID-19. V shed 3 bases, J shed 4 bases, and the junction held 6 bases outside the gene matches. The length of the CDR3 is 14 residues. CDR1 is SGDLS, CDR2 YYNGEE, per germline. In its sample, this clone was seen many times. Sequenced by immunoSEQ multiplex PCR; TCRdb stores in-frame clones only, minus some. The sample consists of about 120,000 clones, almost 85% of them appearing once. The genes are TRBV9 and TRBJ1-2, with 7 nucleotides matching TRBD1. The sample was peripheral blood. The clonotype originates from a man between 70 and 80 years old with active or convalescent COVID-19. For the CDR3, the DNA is TGTGCCAGCAGCGCCTCAGGGGGAGGCTATGGCTACACCTTC. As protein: CASSASGGGYGYTF.